The sequence of this T cell receptor beta chain was determined in a study of blood T cell repertoires in COVID-19. Whole-study context: T cells, B-cell-depleted T cells, or PBMCs provided the cDNA or gDNA that served as material.

The germline CDR1 and CDR2 sequences are MDHEN and SYDVKM. The CDR3 is 15 amino acids. Germline trimming cut 6 bases from V and 3 bases from J; bases unmatched to any gene: 8. The assay was immunoSEQ multiplex PCR, and TCRdb's table has in-frame clones only and misses some. The sample carries under 85,000 clones, around nine tenths recorded once. The chain is built from TRBV28 and TRBJ2-3, with 8 bases lining up with TRBD2. The clonotype was recovered from a man aged 70 or older with active or convalescent COVID-19. Specimen: peripheral blood. The DNA for the CDR3 is TGTGCCAGCAGCCTTAGGAAGCGGGAGACAGATACGCAGTATTTT. It specifies CASSLRKRETDTQYF.